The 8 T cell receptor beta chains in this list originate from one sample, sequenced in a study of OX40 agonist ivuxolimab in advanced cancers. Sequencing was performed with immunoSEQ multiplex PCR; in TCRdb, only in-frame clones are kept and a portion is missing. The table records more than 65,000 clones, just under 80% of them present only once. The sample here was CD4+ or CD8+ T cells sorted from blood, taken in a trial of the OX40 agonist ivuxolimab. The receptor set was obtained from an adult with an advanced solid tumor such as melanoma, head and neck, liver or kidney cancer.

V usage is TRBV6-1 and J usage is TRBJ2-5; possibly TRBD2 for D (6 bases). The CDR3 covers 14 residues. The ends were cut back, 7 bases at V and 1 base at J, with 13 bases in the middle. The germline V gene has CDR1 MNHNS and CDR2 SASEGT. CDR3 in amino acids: CASIRDFVQETQYF. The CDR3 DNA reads TGTGCCAGCATCCGGGACTTCGTCCAAGAGACCCAGTACTTC.

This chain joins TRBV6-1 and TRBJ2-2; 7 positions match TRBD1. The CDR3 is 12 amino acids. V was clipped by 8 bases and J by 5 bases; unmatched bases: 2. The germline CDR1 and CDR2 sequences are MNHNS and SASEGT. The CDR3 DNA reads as TGTGCCAGCGGGACAGATACCGGGGAGCTGTTTTTT. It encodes CASGTDTGELFF.

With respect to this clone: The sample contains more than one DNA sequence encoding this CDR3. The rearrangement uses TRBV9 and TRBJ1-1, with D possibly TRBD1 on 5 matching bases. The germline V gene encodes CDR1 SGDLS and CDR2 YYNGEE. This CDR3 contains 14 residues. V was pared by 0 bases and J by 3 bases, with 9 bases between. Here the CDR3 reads CASSVGGRDTEAFF. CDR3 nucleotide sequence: TGTGCCAGCAGCGTAGGGGGCCGTGACACTGAAGCTTTCTTT.

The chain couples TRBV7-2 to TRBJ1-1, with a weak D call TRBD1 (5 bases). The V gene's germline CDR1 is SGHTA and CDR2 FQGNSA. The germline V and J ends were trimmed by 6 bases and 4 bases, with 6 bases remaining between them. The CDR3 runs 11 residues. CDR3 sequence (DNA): TGTGCCAGCAGGGGGGGCACTGAAGCTTTCTTT. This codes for CASRGGTEAFF.

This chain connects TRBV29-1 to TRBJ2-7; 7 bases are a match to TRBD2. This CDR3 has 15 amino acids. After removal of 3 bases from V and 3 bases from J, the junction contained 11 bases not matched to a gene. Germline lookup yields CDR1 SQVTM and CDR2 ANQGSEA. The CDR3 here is CSVEVTGLDGYEQYF. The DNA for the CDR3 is TGCAGCGTTGAGGTAACCGGACTAGACGGCTACGAGCAGTACTTC.

The CDR3 coding sequence is TGCGCCAGCAGTCTCCTTCGACACCTTTTTTTCACAGATACGCAGTATTTT. Its protein is CASSLLRHLFFTDTQYF. The chain has TRBV23-1 and TRBJ2-3; no definite D call. TRBV23-1 is given ORF status, its function remaining uncertain. The CDR3 is 17 residues long. V was clipped by 4 bases and J by 2 bases, with 19 bases between them.

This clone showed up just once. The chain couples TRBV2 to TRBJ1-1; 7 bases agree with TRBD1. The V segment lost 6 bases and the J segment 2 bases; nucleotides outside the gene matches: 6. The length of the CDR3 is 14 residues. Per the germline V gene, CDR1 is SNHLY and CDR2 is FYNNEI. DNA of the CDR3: TGTGCCAGCAGGACCGGGACAGACAACACTGAAGCTTTCTTT. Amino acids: CASRTGTDNTEAFF. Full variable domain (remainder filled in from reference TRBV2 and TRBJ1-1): EPEVTQTPSHQVTQMGQEVILRCVPISNHLYFYWYRQILGQKVEFLVSFYNNEISEKSEIFDDQFSVERPDGSNFTLKIRSTKLEDSAMYFCASRTGTDNTEAFFGQGTRLTVV.

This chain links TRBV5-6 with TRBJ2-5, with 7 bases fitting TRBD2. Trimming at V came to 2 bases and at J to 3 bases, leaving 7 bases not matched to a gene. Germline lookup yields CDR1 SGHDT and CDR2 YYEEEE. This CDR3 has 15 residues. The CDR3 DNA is TGTGCCAGCAGCTTCTTAGGAGGGAGGGAAGAGACCCAGTACTTC. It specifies CASSFLGGREETQYF.